A single sample gave rise to the 6 T cell receptor beta chains below, sequenced in a study of T cell repertoires in cytomegalovirus infection. No antigens are known for them. TCRdb fed the reads into MiXCR, producing one record per CDR3 protein. Among a few hundred thousand distinct CDR3 sequences listed, about 44% were seen once. The sequences come from cultured PBMCs, collected from culture after CMV antigen stimulation. These receptors were taken from a human donor in good health (CMV status not recorded). Some clones in this sample may be carry-over from other donors' samples.

In its sample, this clonotype was seen a few times. V is TRBV5-4 and J is TRBJ1-6; maybe TRBD1 (5 bases). This CDR3 is built from 18 residues. Germline V gene lookup returns CDR1 SGHNT and CDR2 YYREEE (reference sequence). Trimming left V 0 bases short and J 5 bases short, with 18 bases between. The CDR3 region has the DNA TGTGCCAGCAGCTTGGAGGGTCGGAGGGGATCGAATAATTCACCCCTCCACTTT. It specifies CASSLEGRRGSNNSPLHF.

The V and J genes are TRBV6-1 and TRBJ1-2; D is possibly TRBD1 (5 bases). Germline CDR1 is MNHNS and CDR2 is SASEGT. Trimming removed 2 bases at V and 1 base at J, with 14 bases between. CDR3 length equals 16 residues. The CDR3 sequence is CASSEFRQGGNYGYTF. The CDR3 bases are TGTGCCAGCAGTGAATTTAGGCAGGGTGGTAACTATGGCTACACCTTC.

This clonotype was detected only a few times. This chain joins TRBV25-1 and TRBJ2-7; the match to TRBD2 covers 14 bases. The CDR3 sequence is 15 residues long. With V trimmed by 8 bases and J by 7 bases, 10 bases remained unmatched. Per the germline V gene, CDR1 is MGHDK and CDR2 is SYGVNS. CDR3 loop: CASSQTSGGAGEQYF. CDR3 nucleotides: TGTGCCAGCTCCCAGACTAGCGGGGGGGCGGGAGAGCAGTACTTC.

This clonotype was observed a handful of times. The V gene is TRBV2, the J gene TRBJ1-1, with 8 bases matching TRBD1. Losses at the gene ends were 3 bases for V and 1 base for J; bases not matched to a gene: 1. The germline V gene encodes CDR1 SNHLY and CDR2 FYNNEI. The CDR3 contains 14 residues. The DNA of the CDR3 is TGTGCCAGCAGTGACAGGGGGCGGAACACTGAAGCTTTCTTT. It is translated as CASSDRGRNTEAFF. Full variable domain (missing parts from reference TRBV2 and TRBJ1-1): EPEVTQTPSHQVTQMGQEVILRCVPISNHLYFYWYRQILGQKVEFLVSFYNNEISEKSEIFDDQFSVERPDGSNFTLKIRSTKLEDSAMYFCASSDRGRNTEAFFGQGTRLTVV.

This clonotype was recorded a few times. The V call is TRBV18, the J call TRBJ2-7; D is ambiguous. V was pared by 6 bases and J by 1 base, with 10 bases between. The CDR3 has 13 amino acids. The germline gives CDR1 KGHSH, CDR2 LQKENI. CDR3 sequence: CASSPKGSYEQYF. In nucleotides, the CDR3 is TGTGCCAGCTCTCCAAAAGGGTCCTACGAGCAGTACTTC.

The rearrangement links TRBV5-1 to TRBJ2-1, with D perhaps matching TRBD1 (5 bases). V was trimmed by 2 bases and J by 4 bases, leaving 13 bases between them. The CDR3 has 15 residues. Germline-derived CDR1 and CDR2 are SGHRS and YFSETQ. The CDR3 loop is CASSLGLRTYNEQFF. The CDR3, as DNA: TGCGCCAGCAGCTTAGGGTTGAGGACATACAATGAGCAGTTCTTC.